The 3 T cell receptor beta chains presented below share a single source sample, sequenced in a study of blood T cells in healthy people across ages. For the second PCR, which ran for about 6 to 11 cycles, a sample-barcoded 5' primer and a J-beta primer mix were used. Via MiXCR, TCRdb re-called the 5' RACE reads, giving one row per CDR3 protein. The sample lists over a million distinct CDR3 sequences, approximately 42% seen once, with around 4% in the top ten. The material sequenced was blood. These TCRs come from a young woman in good health.

The chain joins TRBV6-6 to TRBJ2-1; 7 bases line up with TRBD1. CDR3 length: 15 residues. The J segment lost 9 bases and the V segment lost 5 bases, leaving 13 bases of the junction unmatched. Germline V CDR1 and CDR2: MNHNY, SVGAGI (reference sequence). CDR3 sequence (DNA): TGTGCCAGCAGTCGGGACAGCACCTGGAAGGTTGAGCAGTTCTTC. Amino acids: CASSRDSTWKVEQFF.

This chain connects TRBV3-1 to TRBJ2-5, with D maybe TRBD2 (7 bases). The length of the CDR3 is 16 residues. Germline V lookup: CDR1 LGHDT, CDR2 YNNKEL (reference sequence). V was pared by 4 bases and J by 1 base, with 16 bases between. CDR3: CASSLQGTTIQETQYF. Written as DNA, the CDR3 is TGTGCCAGCAGCCTCCAGGGGACTACGATCCAAGAGACCCAGTACTTC.

This chain joins TRBV6-5 and TRBJ1-1; tentatively, D is TRBD1 (5 bases). From germline, CDR1 is MNHEY and CDR2 SVGAGI. V gave up 1 base and J gave up 5 bases, with 11 bases separating them. The CDR3 is made up of 14 amino acids. CDR3 loop: CASSYYQGKTEAFF. The CDR3 DNA is TGTGCCAGCAGTTACTACCAGGGAAAGACTGAAGCTTTCTTT.